This T cell receptor (beta chain) was documented in a study of post-analysis software for immune sequencing data. Study as a whole: Included courses were relapsing-remitting and secondary progressive multiple sclerosis; progressive-relapsing multiple sclerosis was also included. The study's findings and limits: TRBV5-6, TRBV5-1 and TRBV20-1 were among five TRBV segments more frequent in patients than controls. Normalized Chao1 diversity was significantly lower in multiple sclerosis patients than in controls.

A few counts support this clonotype. Antigen: not known. There are 16 residues in the CDR3. V lost 6 bases and J lost 0; bases outside the gene matches: 7. Germline CDR1 and CDR2: SNHLY and FYNNEI. Tagging with unique molecular identifiers was a feature of the TCR beta cDNA libraries. Starting from about 1 to 10 million T cells, the study yielded 460,000 or so cDNA molecules. TCRdb called the PCR reads again in MiXCR, with one record for every CDR3 protein. The sample shows roughly 730,000 distinct CDR3 sequences, around 27% of them seen only once. This TCR came from a girl aged 5-17 years with multiple sclerosis. Sequenced material: blood. This chain connects TRBV2 to TRBJ2-1; 8 bases match TRBD1. The CDR3 loop reads CASSRQGPSSYNEQFF. CDR3 DNA sequence: TGTGCCAGCAGCCGACAGGGGCCTAGCTCCTACAATGAGCAGTTCTTC.